This TCR beta chain is from a study of cytomegalovirus exposure and HLA in healthy donors. The PCR was carried out with 60 Vbeta primers and 13 Jbeta primers. The protocol was immunoSEQ multiplex PCR, while the TCRdb copy is restricted to in-frame clones and leaves out a portion. The table includes roughly 190,000 clones, about an eighth detected once. Germline CDR1 is DFQATT and CDR2 is SNEGSKA (reference sequence). The ends were cut back, 4 bases at V and 3 bases at J, with 3 bases in the middle. The CDR3 sequence is 10 residues long. Only a few counts were recorded for this clone. The TCR comes from a man aged 50-59 years in good health and CMV-seropositive. Specimen: PBMCs. The chain has TRBV20-1 and TRBJ1-2; no definite D call. CDR3 sequence (DNA): TGCAGTGCTACCGACTATGGCTACACCTTC. This sequence encodes CSATDYGYTF.